The T cell receptor beta chain described here comes from a study of blood T cell repertoires in COVID-19. From germline, CDR1 is SGHTA and CDR2 FQGNSA. J lost 1 base, V lost 2 bases, and 5 bases had no gene match. There are 17 residues in the CDR3. Here immunoSEQ multiplex PCR was the method, and the copy in TCRdb shows in-frame clones only, minus some. This sample has around 15,000 clones, with around nine tenths found just once. The sequencing sample was made of peripheral blood. The J gene is TRBJ2-3, the V gene TRBV7-2; 11 nucleotides agree with TRBD2. This sequence was found in a human donor in a cohort sampled during active COVID-19. The CDR3 region is CASSLQPLAGGTDTQYF. DNA for the CDR3: TGTGCCAGCAGCTTACAGCCACTAGCGGGGGGCACAGATACGCAGTATTTT.